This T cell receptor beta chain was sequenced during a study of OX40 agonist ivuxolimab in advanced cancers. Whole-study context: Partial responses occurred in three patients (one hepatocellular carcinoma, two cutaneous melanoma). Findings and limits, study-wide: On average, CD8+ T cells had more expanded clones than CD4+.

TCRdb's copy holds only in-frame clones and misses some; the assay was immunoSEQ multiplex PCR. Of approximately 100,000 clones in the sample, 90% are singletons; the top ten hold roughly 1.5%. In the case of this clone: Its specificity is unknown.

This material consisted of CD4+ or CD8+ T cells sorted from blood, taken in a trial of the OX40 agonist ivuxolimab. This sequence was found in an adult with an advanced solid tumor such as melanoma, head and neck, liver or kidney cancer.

In nucleotides, the CDR3 is TGTGCCAGCAGTTTACCGGGACAGGGGACCTACAATGAGCAGTTCTTC. Protein product: CASSLPGQGTYNEQFF. V gene TRBV27 combines with J gene TRBJ2-1; TRBD1 matches 10 bases. V lost 2 bases and J lost 2; bases outside the gene matches: 3. The germline CDR1 and CDR2 sequences are MNHEY and SMNVEV (reference sequence). The CDR3 is made up of 16 amino acids.